A selection of T cell receptor beta chains follows, all from one sample in a study of identical twins. MiXCR, applied by TCRdb to the 5' RACE reads, yields one record per CDR3 protein. The profile covers about 720,000 distinct CDR3 sequences, with about 18% appearing a single time and about 12% taken by the ten largest. These data are also associated with another study on T cells expressing NK-cell markers.

Sample: PBMCs. The receptor source for this set is a woman between 18 and 30 years old in good health. The CDR3 runs from the conserved cysteine through the conserved F or W. The order of the fields is clone size, D gene, V gene, J gene, CDR3 DNA, CDR3 protein. A D gene is named only where the DNA matches it firmly. Only some rows state a clone size, as once, few, many or a class for expanded clones.

NA,NA,TRBV10-3,TRBJ2-1,TGTGCCATCAGTGGCCGGGAAGAGTACAATGAGCAGTTCTTC,CAISGREEYNEQFF
NA,TRBD2,TRBV20-1,TRBJ2-5,TGCAGTGCTAGAGGGGCTAGCGGGCAAGAGACCCAGTACTTC,CSARGASGQETQYF
few,NA,TRBV7-9,TRBJ1-6,TGTGCCAGCAGCTTAAAGAGGAGCTCCTATAATTCACCCCTCCACTTT,CASSLKRSSYNSPLHF
NA,NA,TRBV20-1,TRBJ1-2,TGCAGTGCTACCGGGCCGAGGACGGGTACTGGCTACACCTTC,CSATGPRTGTGYTF
many,TRBD1,TRBV5-1,TRBJ1-1,TGCGCCAGCAAAGGGGGCGCGAACACTGAAGCTTTCTTT,CASKGGANTEAFF
few,TRBD1,TRBV7-7,TRBJ2-5,TGTGCTAGCAGCTGGGACAGCGAAGAGACCCAGTACTTC,CASSWDSEETQYF
many,NA,TRBV12-3/TRBV12-4,TRBJ2-1,TGTGCCAGCAGTTTGGCCCCCCATGAGCAGTTCTTC,CASSLAPHEQFF
few,NA,TRBV4-3,TRBJ2-7,TGCGCCAGCAGCCCCGGAGGCGGAGAGATCTACGAGCAGTACTTC,CASSPGGGEIYEQYF
few,NA,TRBV12-3/TRBV12-4,TRBJ1-6,TGTGCCAGCAGTTATGGGGGCGGGGGGCGGAATTCACCCCTCCACTTT,CASSYGGGGRNSPLHF
NA,NA,TRBV5-1,TRBJ1-5,TGCGCCAGCAGCCAGGGGCCAGGGAACCAGCCCCAGCATTTT,CASSQGPGNQPQHF
few,TRBD2,TRBV12-3/TRBV12-4,TRBJ2-1,TGTGCCAGCAGCCTAGCTAGCGGGGGGGCACATGAGCAGTTCTTC,CASSLASGGAHEQFF
few,NA,TRBV7-2,TRBJ2-7,TGTGCCGTCAAACTAACGTACGGCGAGCAGTACTTC,CAVKLTYGEQYF
NA,TRBD2,TRBV7-2,TRBJ2-5,TGTGCCAGCAGCGGCGGAGGGGCGGGAGGAAAGACCCAGTACTTC,CASSGGGAGGKTQYF
few,NA,TRBV27,TRBJ1-4,TGTGCCAGCAGTTCGACAGTCGACAATGAAAAACTGTTTTTT,CASSSTVDNEKLFF
once,NA,TRBV11-2,TRBJ2-5,TGTGCCAGCAGCAGGGCCGGTGAGGGGGGCCAAGAGACCCAGTACTTC,CASSRAGEGGQETQYF
NA,NA,TRBV18,TRBJ1-1,TGTGCCAGCTCACGGACCGGAATGCGCGTTGGGAACACTGAAGCTTTCTTT,CASSRTGMRVGNTEAFF